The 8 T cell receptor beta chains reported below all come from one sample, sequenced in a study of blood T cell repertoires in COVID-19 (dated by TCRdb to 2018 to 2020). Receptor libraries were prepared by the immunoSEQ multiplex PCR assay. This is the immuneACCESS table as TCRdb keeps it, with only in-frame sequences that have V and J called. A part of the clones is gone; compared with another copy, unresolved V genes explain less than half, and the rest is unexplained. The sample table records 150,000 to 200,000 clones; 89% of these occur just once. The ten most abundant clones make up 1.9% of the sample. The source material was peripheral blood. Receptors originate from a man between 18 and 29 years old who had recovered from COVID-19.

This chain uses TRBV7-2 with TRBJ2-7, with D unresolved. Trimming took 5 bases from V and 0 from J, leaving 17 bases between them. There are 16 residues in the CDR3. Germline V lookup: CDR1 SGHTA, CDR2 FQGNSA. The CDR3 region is CASSPDVLAGSYEQYF. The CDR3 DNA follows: TGTGCCAGCAGCCCAGACGTCCTGGCAGGCTCCTACGAGCAGTACTTC. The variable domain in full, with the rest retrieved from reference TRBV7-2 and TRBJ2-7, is GAGVSQSPSNKVTEKGKDVELRCDPISGHTALYWYRQSLGQGLEFLIYFQGNSAPDKSGLPSDRFSAERTGGSVSTLTIQRTQQEDSAVYLCASSPDVLAGSYEQYFGPGTRLTVT.

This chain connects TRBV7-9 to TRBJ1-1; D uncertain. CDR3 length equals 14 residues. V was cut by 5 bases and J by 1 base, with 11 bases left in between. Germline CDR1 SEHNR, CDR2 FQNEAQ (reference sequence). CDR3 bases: TGTGCCAGCAGCGGAACGGGGAGGAACACTGAAGCTTTCTTT. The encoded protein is CASSGTGRNTEAFF. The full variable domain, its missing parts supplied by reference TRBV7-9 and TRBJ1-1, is DTGVSQNPRHKITKRGQNVTFRCDPISEHNRLYWYRQTLGQGPEFLTYFQNEAQLEKSRLLSDRFSAERPKGSFSTLEIQRTEQGDSAMYLCASSGTGRNTEAFFGQGTRLTVV.

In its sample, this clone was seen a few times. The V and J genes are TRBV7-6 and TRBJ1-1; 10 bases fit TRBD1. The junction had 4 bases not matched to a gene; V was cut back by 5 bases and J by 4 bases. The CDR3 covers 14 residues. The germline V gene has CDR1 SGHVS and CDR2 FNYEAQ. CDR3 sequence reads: CASSPGTGVTEAFF. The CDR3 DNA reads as TGTGCCAGCAGCCCGGGGACAGGGGTCACTGAAGCTTTCTTT.

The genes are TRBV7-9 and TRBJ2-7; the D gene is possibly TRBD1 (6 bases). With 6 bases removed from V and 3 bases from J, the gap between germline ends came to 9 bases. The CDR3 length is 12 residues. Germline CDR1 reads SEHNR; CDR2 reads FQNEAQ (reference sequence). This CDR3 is CASRLQGYEQYF. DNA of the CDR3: TGTGCCAGCAGGTTACAGGGCTACGAGCAGTACTTC.

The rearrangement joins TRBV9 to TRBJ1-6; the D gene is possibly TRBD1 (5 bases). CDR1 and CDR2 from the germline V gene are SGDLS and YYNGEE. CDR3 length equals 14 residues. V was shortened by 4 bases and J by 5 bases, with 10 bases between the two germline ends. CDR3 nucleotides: TGTGCCAGCAGCCTCAGGGTTGATAATTCACCCCTCCACTTT. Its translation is CASSLRVDNSPLHF.

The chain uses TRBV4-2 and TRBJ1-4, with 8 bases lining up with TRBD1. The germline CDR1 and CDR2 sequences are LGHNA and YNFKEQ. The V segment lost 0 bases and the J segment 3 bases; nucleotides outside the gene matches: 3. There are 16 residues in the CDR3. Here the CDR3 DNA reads TGTGCCAGCAGCCAAGAACAGGGACAGGCTAATGAAAAACTGTTTTTT. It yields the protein CASSQEQGQANEKLFF.

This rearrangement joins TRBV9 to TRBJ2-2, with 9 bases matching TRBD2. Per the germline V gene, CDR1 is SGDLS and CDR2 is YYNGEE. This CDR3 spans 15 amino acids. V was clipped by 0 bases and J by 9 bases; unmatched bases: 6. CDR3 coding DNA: TGTGCCAGCAGCGTAGCGGCGGGAGGGCCGCGGGAGCTGTTTTTT. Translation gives CASSVAAGGPRELFF.

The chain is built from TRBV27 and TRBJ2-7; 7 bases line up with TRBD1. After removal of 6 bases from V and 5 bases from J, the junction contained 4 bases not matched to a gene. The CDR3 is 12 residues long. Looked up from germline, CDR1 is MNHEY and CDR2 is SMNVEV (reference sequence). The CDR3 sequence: CASSDRVHEQYF. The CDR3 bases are TGTGCCAGCAGCGACAGGGTGCACGAGCAGTACTTC.